The 8 T cell receptor beta chains below were found in one sample sequenced in a study of persistence of HIV-infected CD4 T cells. No antigen has been assigned to these receptors. Cells were stimulated with CMV-infected fibroblast lysates at approximately 10 ug/mL. CD40L-negative CD69-negative CD45RO-high memory CD4+ T cells were sorted as populations depleted of antigen-responding cells. The immunoSEQ assay was version 4, run in survey mode. The method was immunoSEQ multiplex PCR; TCRdb's version includes in-frame clones alone and lacks a portion of them. The sample holds tens of thousands of clones; roughly four fifths are singletons and the top ten take around 0.86%. The sequenced sample was CD4+ T cells sorted from PBMCs after approximately 19-hour stimulation, obtained from a patient who received antiretroviral therapy. All receptors derive from an adult man with HIV who was CMV-seropositive.

The J gene is TRBJ2-1, the V gene TRBV6-5, with TRBD1 as a possible D gene (5 bases). V shed 0 bases and J shed 5 bases, with 8 bases lying between them. CDR1 is MNHEY and CDR2 is SVGAGI in the germline V gene. This CDR3 has 14 residues. The CDR3 nucleotides read TGTGCCAGCAGTTACTCCCGACAGAACAATGAGCAGTTCTTC. Translated: CASSYSRQNNEQFF.

The chain is built from TRBV29-1 and TRBJ2-2; D gene ambiguous. The germline V gene has CDR1 SQVTM and CDR2 ANQGSEA. V was trimmed by 5 bases and J by 5 bases, leaving 15 bases between them. The CDR3 runs 14 residues. CDR3 amino acids: CSVRVSPNTGELFF. The CDR3 nucleotides are TGCAGCGTTCGGGTTTCTCCAAATACCGGGGAGCTGTTTTTT.

This sequence joins TRBV7-2 and TRBJ2-2; D tentatively fits TRBD1 or TRBD2 (6 bases each). Trimming shortened V by 8 bases and J by 0 bases, and 10 bases separated the two germline ends. From germline, CDR1 is SGHTA and CDR2 FQGNSA. The CDR3 is made up of 14 amino acids. The chain's CDR3 is CASAGHSNTGELFF. The DNA for the CDR3 is TGTGCCAGCGCGGGACACTCGAACACCGGGGAGCTGTTTTTT.

V and J are TRBV19 and TRBJ2-1, with a possible D match to TRBD2 (5 bases). CDR3 length: 13 amino acids. The germline V gene has CDR1 LNHDA and CDR2 SQIVND (reference sequence). The V end was cut by 0 bases, the J end by 12 bases, with 12 bases between. The CDR3 bases are TGTGCCAGTAGTATAGATAATTGGGCGGGGCAGTTCTTC. This encodes CASSIDNWAGQFF. Combining the CDR3 with reference TRBV19 and TRBJ2-1 gives the whole variable domain DGGITQSPKYLFRKEGQNVTLSCEQNLNHDAMYWYRQDPGQGLRLIYYSQIVNDFQKGDIAEGYSVSREKKESFPLTVTSAQKNPTAFYLCASSIDNWAGQFFGPGTRLTVL.

In this sample, this clone turned up a few times. The V and J genes are TRBV6-1 and TRBJ2-7; perhaps TRBD1 as D (5 bases). The CDR3 runs to 12 residues. Germline loops: CDR1 MNHNS, CDR2 SASEGT. Trimming removed 6 bases at V and 3 bases at J, with 9 bases between. CDR3 nucleotide sequence: TGTGCCAGCAGGACAGACAGCTACGAGCAGTACTTC. It encodes CASRTDSYEQYF.

The chain carries TRBV21-1 and TRBJ2-5; the listed D gene, TRBD1, was not tested against the DNA. TRBV21-1 is a known pseudogene. This CDR3 is 15 amino acids long. Here the CDR3 DNA reads TGTGCCAGCAGCAACCGGGACAGGGGGCGAGAGACCCAGTACTTC. Translated: CASSNRDRGRETQYF.

This chain uses TRBV5-1 with TRBJ2-3; TRBD2 aligns across 8 bases. There are 16 residues in the CDR3. CDR1 is SGHRS, CDR2 YFSETQ, per germline. V lost 3 bases, J lost 3 bases, and 9 bases stayed unmatched. The CDR3 region is CASSSLRAGATDTQYF. The CDR3 region has the DNA TGCGCCAGCAGCTCGCTCCGAGCGGGGGCAACAGATACGCAGTATTTT.

This rearrangement joins TRBV4-1 to TRBJ1-2; no clear D. The CDR3 length is 16 residues. Trimming pared 1 base from V and 0 bases from J, leaving 12 bases between. Per germline, CDR1 MGHRA and CDR2 YSYEKL. The CDR3 DNA is TGCGCCAGCAGCCAAGGCGAGTGGCACTCTAACTATGGCTACACCTTC. It is translated as CASSQGEWHSNYGYTF.